This T cell receptor beta chain was recovered during a study of beta chain features in type 1 diabetes. Study information: Analysis included 107,917,701 sorted cells drawn from all samples. Study results and limitations: Type 1 diabetes patients had TCRB CDR3s that were shorter (moderately but significantly so) in all four CD4+ subsets. Sampled from patients, naive, central memory and Treg TCRB repertoires appeared more similar than those sampled from healthy donors.

A sort by CD45RO/CCR7/CD25/CD127/CD95/CD27 yielded CD4+ naive, central memory, regulatory and stem cell-like memory cells. What was sequenced were expressed TCRB transcripts, since all of the isolated RNA had been reverse transcribed. Assay used: immunoSEQ multiplex PCR; TCRdb lists only in-frame clones, some missing. Of more than 250,000 clones in the sample, 15% were seen once. The CDR3 has 13 residues. Germline-derived CDR1 and CDR2 are SGDLS and YYNGEE. Trimming cost V 0 bases and J 6 bases, with 10 bases left between them. Note on this clone: Its antigen is as yet unknown. Other DNA variants within this sample encode the same CDR3.

The sample consisted of naive CD4+ T cells from blood. The genes are TRBV9 and TRBJ2-7; unclear D gene. The receptor was isolated from a man aged 18 to 30 with type 1 diabetes. The CDR3, as DNA: TGTGCCAGCAGCGTAGACCAAACTGGCGAGCAGTACTTC. It translates to CASSVDQTGEQYF. The full variable domain, its missing parts supplied by reference TRBV9 and TRBJ2-7, is DSGVTQTPKHLITATGQRVTLRCSPRSGDLSVYWYQQSLDQGLQFLIQYYNGEERAKGNILERFSAQQFPDLHSELNLSSLELGDSALYFCASSVDQTGEQYFGPGTRLTVT.